In its sample, the clone carrying this T cell receptor beta chain was seen a few times. Its antigen is undetermined. The junction departs from the called germline gene at one end, perhaps through a read error. The 5'RACE method, run with constant-segment primers, produced TCR alpha and TCR beta cDNA libraries (carrying sample barcodes and UMIs). In TCRdb, the 5' RACE reads were re-called with MiXCR into one record per CDR3 protein. The data hold about 430,000 distinct CDR3 sequences, with about 20% observed a single time. These data come from a study of T-cell memory formation after mild COVID-19. Study details: For the most part, TCR clusters were specific to one donor. Study results and caveats: Contracting CD8+ clones were enriched in EMRA, CD4+ mainly in CM and EM.

The CDR3 runs to 14 residues. Germline V CDR1 and CDR2: WNHNN, SYGVQD (reference sequence). V is TRBV10-1 and J is TRBJ2-7; D tentatively fits TRBD1 or TRBD2 (6 bases each). This clonotype was sampled from a man aged 18 to 29 who had mild COVID-19 (a few samples of this study predate the infection). Cell type and time point are not known. Input material: PBMCs or a T cell subset sorted from them (not recorded which). In nucleotides, the CDR3 is TGCGCCACCAGTGCGGTCAGGGGAGGCTACGAGCAGTACTTC. It translates to CATSAVRGGYEQYF.